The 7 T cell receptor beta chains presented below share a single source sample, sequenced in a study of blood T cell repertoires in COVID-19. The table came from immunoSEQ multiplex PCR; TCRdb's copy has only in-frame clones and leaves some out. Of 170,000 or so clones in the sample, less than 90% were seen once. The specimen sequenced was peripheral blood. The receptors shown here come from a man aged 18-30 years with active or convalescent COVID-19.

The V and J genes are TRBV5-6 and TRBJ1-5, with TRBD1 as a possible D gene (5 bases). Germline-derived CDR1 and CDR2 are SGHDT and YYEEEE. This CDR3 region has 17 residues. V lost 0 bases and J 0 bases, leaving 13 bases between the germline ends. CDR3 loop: CASSLDRGHNSNQPQHF. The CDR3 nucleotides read TGTGCCAGCAGCTTGGATCGAGGACACAATAGCAATCAGCCCCAGCATTTT.

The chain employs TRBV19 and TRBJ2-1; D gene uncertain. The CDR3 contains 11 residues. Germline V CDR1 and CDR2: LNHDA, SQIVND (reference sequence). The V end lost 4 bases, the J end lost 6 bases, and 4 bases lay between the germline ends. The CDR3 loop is CASSRGNEQFF. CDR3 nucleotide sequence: TGTGCCAGTAGTAGAGGCAATGAGCAGTTCTTC.

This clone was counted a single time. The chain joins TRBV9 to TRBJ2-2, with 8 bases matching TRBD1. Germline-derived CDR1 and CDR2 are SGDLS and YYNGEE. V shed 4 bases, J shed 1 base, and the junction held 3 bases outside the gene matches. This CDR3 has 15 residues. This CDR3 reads CASSTGQGNTGELFF. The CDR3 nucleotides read TGTGCCAGCAGCACCGGACAGGGGAACACCGGGGAGCTGTTTTTT.

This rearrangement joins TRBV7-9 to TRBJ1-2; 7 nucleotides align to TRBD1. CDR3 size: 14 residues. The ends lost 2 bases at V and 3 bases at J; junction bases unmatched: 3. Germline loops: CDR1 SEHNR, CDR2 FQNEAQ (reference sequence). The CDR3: CASSLTTGDYGYTF. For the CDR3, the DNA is TGTGCCAGCAGCTTAACTACAGGGGACTATGGCTACACCTTC. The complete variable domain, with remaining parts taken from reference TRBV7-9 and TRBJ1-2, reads DTGVSQNPRHKITKRGQNVTFRCDPISEHNRLYWYRQTLGQGPEFLTYFQNEAQLEKSRLLSDRFSAERPKGSFSTLEIQRTEQGDSAMYLCASSLTTGDYGYTFGSGTRLTVV.

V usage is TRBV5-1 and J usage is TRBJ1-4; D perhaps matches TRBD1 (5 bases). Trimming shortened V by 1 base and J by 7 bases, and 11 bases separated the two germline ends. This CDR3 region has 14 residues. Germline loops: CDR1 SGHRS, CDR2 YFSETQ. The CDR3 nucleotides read TGCGCCAGCAGCTTGTCGGGGGGTATTGAAAAACTGTTTTTT. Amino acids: CASSLSGGIEKLFF. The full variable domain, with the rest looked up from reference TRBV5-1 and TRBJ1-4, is KAGVTQTPRYLIKTRGQQVTLSCSPISGHRSVSWYQQTPGQGLQFLFEYFSETQRNKGNFPGRFSGRQFSNSRSEMNVSTLELGDSALYLCASSLSGGIEKLFFGSGTQLSVL.

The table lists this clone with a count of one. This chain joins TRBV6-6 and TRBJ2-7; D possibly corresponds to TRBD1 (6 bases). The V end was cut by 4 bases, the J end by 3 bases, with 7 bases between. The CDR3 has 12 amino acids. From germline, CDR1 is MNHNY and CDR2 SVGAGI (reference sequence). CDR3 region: CASSLQGYEQYF. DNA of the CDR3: TGTGCCAGCAGTTTACAGGGCTACGAGCAGTACTTC.

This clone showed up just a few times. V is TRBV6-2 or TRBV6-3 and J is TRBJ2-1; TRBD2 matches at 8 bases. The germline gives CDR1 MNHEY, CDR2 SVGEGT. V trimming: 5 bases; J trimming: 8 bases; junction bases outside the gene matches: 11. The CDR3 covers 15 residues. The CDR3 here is CASSPAQRETDEQFF. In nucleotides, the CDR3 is TGTGCCAGCAGTCCCGCCCAGCGGGAGACGGATGAGCAGTTCTTC.